The rows below give T cell receptor beta chains drawn from one sample of a study of T-cell reconstitution after alpha-beta-depleted transplantation in children. TCRdb used MiXCR to reprocess the PCR reads, holding one entry per CDR3 protein. The data hold about 370,000 distinct CDR3 sequences, with roughly 20% observed a single time. Sequences were derived from PBMCs from the stem cell graft donor, sampled from the stem cell graft. These receptors were collected from a human donor who donated a stem cell graft to a child with acute myeloid leukemia. CDR3s include the opening cysteine and the closing phenylalanine or tryptophan. The D gene is left open where the match is weak. The listing skips clone size in some rows; elsewhere it reads once, few, many or a size class.

>TRBJ2-7|NA|TRBV12-3/TRBV12-4|NA|12
TGTGCCAGCAGTTTGGGAAGGGCCGAGCAGTACTTC
CASSLGRAEQYF
>TRBJ2-7|NA|TRBV15|NA|15
TGTGCCACCAGCAGAACGCGGACTGGGCCCTACGAGCAGTACTTC
CATSRTRTGPYEQYF
>TRBJ2-3|NA|TRBV3-1|NA|14
TGTGCCAGCAGCCACGCTCTGGGGACAGATACGCAGTATTTT
CASSHALGTDTQYF
>TRBJ2-1|TRBD2|TRBV20-1|few|16
TGCAGTGCTAGAGATCGGCTAGCGGGAGGGTACGATGAGCAGTTCTTC
CSARDRLAGGYDEQFF
>TRBJ2-2|TRBD1|TRBV20-1|few|16
TGCAGTGCTAGAGGGTGGGACAGGGGGCCGGCCGGGGAGCTGTTTTTT
CSARGWDRGPAGELFF
>TRBJ2-1|TRBD2|TRBV7-3|NA|20
TGTGCCAGCAGCTTGGGTCCACTAGCGGGAGTTCTAAGCTCCTACAATGAGCAGTTCTTC
CASSLGPLAGVLSSYNEQFF
>TRBJ1-4|NA|TRBV15|NA|17
TGTGCCACCAGCAGAGATGGCTTGCAGGGAAGGAATGAAAAACTGTTTTTT
CATSRDGLQGRNEKLFF
>TRBJ2-2|NA|TRBV5-1|NA|14
TGCGCCAGCAGTTCTGGCTCCTACACCGGGGAGCTGTTTTTT
CASSSGSYTGELFF
>TRBJ2-3|TRBD2|TRBV20-1|NA|16
TGCAGTGCAACCGGGACTAGCGGGGTCCGGGCAGATACGCAGTATTTT
CSATGTSGVRADTQYF
>TRBJ2-1|NA|TRBV12-3/TRBV12-4|few|13
TGTGCCAGCAGTTCGGGACCCGGGGGTGAGCAGTTCTTC
CASSSGPGGEQFF
>TRBJ2-7|NA|TRBV12-3/TRBV12-4|few|15
TGTGCCAGCACCATAACAGGCAGGGAAGCAGACGAGCAGTACTTC
CASTITGREADEQYF
>TRBJ2-7|TRBD2|TRBV4-3|NA|16
TGCGCCAGCAGCCAAGATTTAGCGGGAGACTTCTACGAGCAGTACTTC
CASSQDLAGDFYEQYF
>TRBJ1-1|NA|TRBV29-1|many|14
TGCAGCGTATCCGGTCGACATATGAACACTGAAGCTTTCTTT
CSVSGRHMNTEAFF
>TRBJ1-5|NA|TRBV28|few|14
TGTGCCAGCATTAGGGCAGGGAGCAATCAGCCCCAGCATTTT
CASIRAGSNQPQHF
>TRBJ2-1|TRBD2|TRBV27|NA|17
TGTGCCAGCAGTTTATTGGTCCCTAGCGGGAGTTACAATGAGCAGTTCTTC
CASSLLVPSGSYNEQFF
>TRBJ1-1|NA|TRBV12-3/TRBV12-4|NA|14
TGTGCCAGCAGTAGGGTTCAGAGAGATTCTGAAGCTTTCTTT
CASSRVQRDSEAFF
>TRBJ1-5|TRBD1|TRBV20-1|many|15
TGCAGTGTGGAAAACAGGGGCGTAGGCAATCAGCCCCAGCATTTT
CSVENRGVGNQPQHF
>TRBJ2-6|NA|TRBV5-6|once|16
TGTGCCAGCAGCTTGGGGGTGGTACCTGGGGCCAACGTCCTGACTTTC
CASSLGVVPGANVLTF
>TRBJ2-7|TRBD2|TRBV6-5|many|14
TGTGCCAGCAGTGTACTAGCGGGAACCTACGAGCAGTACTTC
CASSVLAGTYEQYF
>TRBJ2-7|NA|TRBV9|NA|13
TGTGCCAGCAGCCCCTGGGGTGGGTTTGAGCAGTACTTC
CASSPWGGFEQYF
>TRBJ2-2|NA|TRBV12-3/TRBV12-4|NA|12
TGTGCCAGCAGTTTTAGAAACGGGGAGCTGTTTTTT
CASSFRNGELFF
>TRBJ2-2|NA|TRBV7-3|NA|16
TGTGCCAGCAGCTTGGTCAGGTCGGGGAACACCGGGGAGCTGTTTTTT
CASSLVRSGNTGELFF
>TRBJ2-1|TRBD2|TRBV4-1|NA|16
TGCGCCAGCAGCCGCCAAGCCGGGACTAGCTTTAATGAGCAGTTCTTC
CASSRQAGTSFNEQFF
>TRBJ2-1|TRBD2|TRBV20-1|few|15
TGCAGTGCTGGGCCGACTAGCGGGAGGTTTAGTGAGCAGTTCTTC
CSAGPTSGRFSEQFF
>TRBJ1-5|NA|TRBV20-1|few|14
TGCAGTGCTAGAGGTAAACAGGGAGGTCAGCCCCAGCATTTT
CSARGKQGGQPQHF
>TRBJ2-1|NA|TRBV20-1|NA|11
TGCAGTGCTAATATCGGGACGGAGCAGTTCTTC
CSANIGTEQFF
>TRBJ2-7|NA|TRBV7-2|few|15
TGTGCCAGCAGCTTAGATTCCGGTAGCTCCTACGAGCAGTACTTC
CASSLDSGSSYEQYF
>TRBJ2-7|NA|TRBV4-3|NA|13
TGCGCCAGCAGCCAAGATTCGGGTGGGGAGCAGTACTTC
CASSQDSGGEQYF
>TRBJ2-5|NA|TRBV21-1|many|17
TGTGCCAGCAGCTCCACATTAGCGGGAGGGCCTAGGAAGACCCAGTACTTC
CASSSTLAGGPRKTQYF
>TRBJ1-1|NA|TRBV29-1|few|13
TGCAGCGTAACCCCCCCCCCGAACACTGAAGCTTTCTTT
CSVTPPPNTEAFF
>TRBJ2-1|NA|TRBV24-1|NA|16
TGTGCCACCAGTGATTATAAAGGGGAGAAGTACAATGAGCAGTTCTTC
CATSDYKGEKYNEQFF
>TRBJ2-1|NA|TRBV6-6|many|14
TGTGCCAGCAGCAGCAGGTCAACCTACAATGAGCAGTTCTTC
CASSSRSTYNEQFF
>TRBJ2-1|TRBD2|TRBV7-6|few|17
TGTGCCAGCAGCTTAACACCCAGACTAGCGGGCAACAATGAGCAGTTCTTC
CASSLTPRLAGNNEQFF
>TRBJ1-1|NA|TRBV12-3/TRBV12-4|many|12
TGTGCCAGCAGTTTCCTGGGGACTGAAGCTTTCTTT
CASSFLGTEAFF
>TRBJ2-3|NA|TRBV12-3/TRBV12-4|NA|15
TGTGCCAGCAGCCTCCGGATCTCCAGCACAGATACGCAGTATTTT
CASSLRISSTDTQYF
>TRBJ2-1|TRBD2|TRBV5-1|NA|17
TGCGCCAGCAGCGGGAGTACTAGCGGGGGGCAGCGGGGTGAGCAGTTCTTC
CASSGSTSGGQRGEQFF
>TRBJ2-5|NA|TRBV12-3/TRBV12-4|many|13
TGTGCCAGCAGTTTTGCCCGACAAGAGACCCAGTACTTC
CASSFARQETQYF
>TRBJ1-2|NA|TRBV4-3|few|13
TGCGCCAGCAGCCGGGGTACTAACTATGGCTACACCTTC
CASSRGTNYGYTF
>TRBJ1-5|NA|TRBV20-1|NA|15
TGCAGTGCTAGTCAGGTATTAGGGCCCGATCAGCCCCAGCATTTT
CSASQVLGPDQPQHF
>TRBJ1-1|NA|TRBV20-1|many|15
TGCAGTGCTAACCCCTGGATCCTCATGAACACTGAAGCTTTCTTT
CSANPWILMNTEAFF
>TRBJ2-2|NA|TRBV7-9|few|14
TGTGCCAGCAGCGACGTGTCGGGCACCGGGGAGCTGTTTTTT
CASSDVSGTGELFF
>TRBJ2-3|NA|TRBV20-1|NA|11
TGCAGTGCTACTAACTTAGATACGCAGTATTTT
CSATNLDTQYF
>TRBJ1-5|TRBD1|TRBV20-1|few|13
TGCAGTGCGGCGACAGGGGACCTTCAGCCCCAGCATTTT
CSAATGDLQPQHF
>TRBJ1-5|NA|TRBV10-3|NA|13
TGTGCCATCTGTCGGGAAAGGGGTCAGCCCCAGCATTTT
CAICRERGQPQHF
>TRBJ2-1|TRBD2|TRBV12-3/TRBV12-4|many|14
TGTGCCAGCACTTGGACTAGCGAGTACAATGAGCAGTTCTTC
CASTWTSEYNEQFF
>TRBJ2-7|TRBD2|TRBV27|NA|18
TGTGCCAGCAGTTTATATTACCCGTGGAGCGGGAGCGCTCGCGAGCAGTACTTC
CASSLYYPWSGSAREQYF
>TRBJ1-5|NA|TRBV5-5|NA|15
TGTGCCAGCAGCTTGGCGGCCAGTAGCAATCAGCCCCAGCATTTT
CASSLAASSNQPQHF
>TRBJ2-7|TRBD1|TRBV20-1|many|14
TGCAGTGCTTCCGGGACAGGGATCACCTACGAGCAGTACTTC
CSASGTGITYEQYF
>TRBJ2-3|NA|TRBV6-5|many|13
TGTGCCAGCAGTTCCCCCCGCTCAGATACGCAGTATTTT
CASSSPRSDTQYF
>TRBJ1-4|NA|TRBV20-1|NA|13
TGCAGTGCTAGAGATCAGCAGAATGAAAAACTGTTTTTT
CSARDQQNEKLFF
>TRBJ2-1|NA|TRBV24-1|few|15
TGTGCCACCCTCGTTTCAGGGATCTCCTACAATGAGCAGTTCTTC
CATLVSGISYNEQFF
>TRBJ2-7|NA|TRBV18|few|15
TGTGCCAGCTCACCGGGGGCTAGCGGACCCTACGAGCAGTACTTC
CASSPGASGPYEQYF